This T cell receptor beta chain was sequenced for a study of cytomegalovirus exposure and HLA in healthy donors. Background on the study: Drawn from HLA-typed donors, 65 million to 100 million unique TCRs were held in an early data release. Researchers found that around 80% of some 400 genotyped donors fell within the Caucasian-associated ancestry cluster.

Remarks on this clone: The antigen is unknown.

Points from the study as a whole: Later on, an analysis found that several of the most significant clusters appeared to be linked to common viral pathogens, which included parvovirus B19. Most TCRs appeared rarely, but some public TCRs recurred in many donors.

The CDR3 spans 16 residues. In germline, CDR1 is MDHEN, CDR2 SYDVKM. Trimming took off 6 bases at V and 0 bases at J, with 15 bases between the two ends. PCR was performed using 60 Vbeta and 13 Jbeta primers. The protocol was immunoSEQ multiplex PCR, while the TCRdb copy is restricted to in-frame clones and leaves out a portion. The sample carries 150,000 to 200,000 clones, roughly 79% recorded once. The sequence was collected from a woman aged 40 to 55 in good health and CMV-seronegative. The sample comprised PBMCs. The chain employs TRBV28 and TRBJ1-5; D gene ambiguous. The CDR3 DNA reads as TGTGCCAGCAGCTCTCCAAGCGGGTATAGCAATCAGCCCCAGCATTTT. It specifies CASSSPSGYSNQPQHF.